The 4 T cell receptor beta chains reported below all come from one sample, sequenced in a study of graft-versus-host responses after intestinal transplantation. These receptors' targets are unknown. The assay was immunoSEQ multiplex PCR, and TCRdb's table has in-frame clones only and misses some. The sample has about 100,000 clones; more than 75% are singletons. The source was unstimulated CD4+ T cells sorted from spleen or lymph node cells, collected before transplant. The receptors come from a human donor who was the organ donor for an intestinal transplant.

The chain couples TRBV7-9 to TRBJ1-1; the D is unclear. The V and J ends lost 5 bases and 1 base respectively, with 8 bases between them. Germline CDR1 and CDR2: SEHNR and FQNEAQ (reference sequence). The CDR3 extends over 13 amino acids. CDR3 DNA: TGTGCCAGCAGCCCCGACACGAACACTGAAGCTTTCTTT. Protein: CASSPDTNTEAFF.

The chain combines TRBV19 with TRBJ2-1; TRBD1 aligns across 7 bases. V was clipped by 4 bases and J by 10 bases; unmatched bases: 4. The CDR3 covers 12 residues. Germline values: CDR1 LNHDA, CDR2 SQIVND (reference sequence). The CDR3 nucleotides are TGTGCCAGTAGTAAACAGACAGGGGAGCAGTTCTTC. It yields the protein CASSKQTGEQFF.

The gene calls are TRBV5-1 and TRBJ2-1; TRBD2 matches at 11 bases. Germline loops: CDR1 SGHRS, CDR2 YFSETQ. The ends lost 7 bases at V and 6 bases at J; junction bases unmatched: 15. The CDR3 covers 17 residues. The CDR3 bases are TGCGCCAGCCGCTCTTCAAGGGGACTAGCGGAGGTCAATGAGCAGTTCTTC. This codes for CASRSSRGLAEVNEQFF.

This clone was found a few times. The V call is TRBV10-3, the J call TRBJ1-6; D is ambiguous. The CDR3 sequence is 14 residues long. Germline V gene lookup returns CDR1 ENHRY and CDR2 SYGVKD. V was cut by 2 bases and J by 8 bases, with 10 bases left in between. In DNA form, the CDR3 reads TGTGCCATCAGTGAGGGCCCGCTGGATTCACCCCTCCACTTT. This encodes CAISEGPLDSPLHF.